This TCR beta chain was sequenced in a study of shared clonotypes between healthy human individuals. CDR1 is SQVTM and CDR2 is ANQGSEA in the germline V gene. This CDR3 region has 15 residues. Trimming took off 2 bases at V and 1 base at J, with 13 bases between the two ends. Some clones are missing from TCRdb's copy, which holds only in-frame ones; the method was immunoSEQ multiplex PCR. The data show a few hundred thousand clones, 70% to 80% seen once. Input material: PBMCs. The J gene is TRBJ2-3, the V gene TRBV29-1, with D perhaps matching TRBD2 (6 bases). This clonotype originated in a woman in her forties in good health. Some clones in this sample may be carry-over from other donors' samples. CDR3 sequence reads: CSVETVGGGTDTQYF. DNA of the CDR3: TGCAGCGTTGAAACGGTGGGAGGTGGCACAGATACGCAGTATTTT.